The rows below give T cell receptor beta chains drawn from one sample of a study of vaccination effects on CD4 cells after COVID-19. For these TCRs, the target antigens are not known. The table came from immunoSEQ multiplex PCR; TCRdb's copy has only in-frame clones and leaves some out. Of roughly 68,000 clones listed, 70% to 75% are singletons. The material was CD4+ T cells from PBMCs cultured with HCoV-229E spike peptides, obtained after COVID-19 vaccination. Every receptor here comes from a human donor who received a COVID-19 vaccine. Both conserved end residues are part of each CDR3. Each record gives: CDR3 protein, CDR3 DNA, clone size, J gene, D gene, V gene. D genes are given only for firm matches. The size entry is marked missing in some rows and otherwise reads once, few, many or a size class.

CASPSWSGYQETQYF	TGTGCCAGCCCCTCCTGGTCTGGGTACCAAGAGACCCAGTACTTC	-	TRBJ2-5	-	TRBV5-8
CASRGRGQPQHF	TGCGCCAGCAGGGGGCGCGGGCAGCCCCAGCATTTT	-	TRBJ1-5	-	TRBV23-1
CASSQVGTEAFF	TGTGCCAGCAGCCAAGTGGGCACTGAAGCTTTCTTT	-	TRBJ1-1	-	TRBV3-1/TRBV3-2
CAISDMGNEQFF	TGTGCCATCAGTGATATGGGCAATGAGCAGTTCTTC	-	TRBJ2-1	-	TRBV10-3
CASSISGMHSPLHF	TGTGCCAGTAGTATCAGCGGAATGCATTCACCCCTCCACTTT	-	TRBJ1-6	-	TRBV19
CASSPDRASSYNSPLHF	TGTGCCAGTAGTCCGGACAGGGCGAGCTCCTATAATTCACCCCTCCACTTT	-	TRBJ1-6	TRBD1	TRBV19
CASSLSAGRLNQPQHF	TGTGCCAGCAGCTTATCGGCCGGGAGACTGAATCAGCCCCAGCATTTT	-	TRBJ1-5	-	TRBV7-3
CASSSRGGGAGLTDTQYF	TGTGCCAGCAGCTCCCGCGGCGGGGGGGCCGGTCTTACAGATACGCAGTATTTT	-	TRBJ2-3	TRBD2	TRBV7-8
CAISEYREQFF	TGTGCCATCAGTGAGTACCGGGAGCAGTTCTTC	-	TRBJ2-1	-	TRBV10-3
CASGYNQPQHF	TGTGCCAGCGGTTACAATCAGCCCCAGCATTTT	-	TRBJ1-5	-	TRBV2
CASSSGPRGSSSPLHF	TGTGCCAGCAGCTCCGGGCCACGGGGCAGCAGTTCACCCCTCCACTTT	few	TRBJ1-6	-	TRBV7-2